This T cell receptor beta chain was recovered during a study of Ad26.COV2.S vaccination and SARS-CoV-2 variants. As concerns this clone: As yet, its antigen is unknown.

The germline V gene encodes CDR1 DFQATT and CDR2 SNEGSKA (reference sequence). CDR3 length equals 14 residues. V dropped 3 bases and J dropped 3; count of bases not matched to a gene: 4. Study-wide points: Spike-specific TCR breadth was greater after Ad26.COV2.S than placebo. Analyses that measured TCR breadth and depth may have underestimated total T cell responses. Participants given vaccine showed non-spike TCR breadth similar to that of placebo recipients. Following vaccination, spike-specific CD8+ and CD4+ T cell responses reportedly exhibited substantial breadth.

Profiling relied on immunoSEQ multiplex PCR, and the TCRdb table lists in-frame clones only, not all of them. The sample lists about 350,000 clones, about 90% seen once, with about 3.8% in the top ten. This TCR was recovered from a human donor who had recovered from COVID-19. This chain joins TRBV20-1 and TRBJ2-2; 7 positions match TRBD1. Specimen: peripheral blood, collected after recovery from COVID-19. Here the CDR3 DNA reads TGCAGTGCTAGTACAGGGGTGGACACCGGGGAGCTGTTTTTT. Protein: CSASTGVDTGELFF.